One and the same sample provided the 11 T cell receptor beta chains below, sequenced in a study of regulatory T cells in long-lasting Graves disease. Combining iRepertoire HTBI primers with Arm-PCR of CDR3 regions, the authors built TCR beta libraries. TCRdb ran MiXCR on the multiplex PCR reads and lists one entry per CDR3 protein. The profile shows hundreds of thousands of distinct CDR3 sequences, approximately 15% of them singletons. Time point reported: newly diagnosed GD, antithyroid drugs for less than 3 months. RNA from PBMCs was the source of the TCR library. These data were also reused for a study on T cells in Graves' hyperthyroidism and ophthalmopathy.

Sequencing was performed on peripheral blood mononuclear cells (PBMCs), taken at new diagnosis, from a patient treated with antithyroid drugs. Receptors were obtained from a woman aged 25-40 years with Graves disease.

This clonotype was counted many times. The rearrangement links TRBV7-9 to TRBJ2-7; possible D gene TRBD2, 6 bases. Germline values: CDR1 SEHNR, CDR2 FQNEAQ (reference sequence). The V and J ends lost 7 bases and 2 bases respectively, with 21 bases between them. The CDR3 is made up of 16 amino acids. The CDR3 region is CASTPGGLERPYEQYF. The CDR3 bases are TGTGCCAGCACCCCCGGGGGACTGGAACGACCCTACGAGCAGTACTTC.

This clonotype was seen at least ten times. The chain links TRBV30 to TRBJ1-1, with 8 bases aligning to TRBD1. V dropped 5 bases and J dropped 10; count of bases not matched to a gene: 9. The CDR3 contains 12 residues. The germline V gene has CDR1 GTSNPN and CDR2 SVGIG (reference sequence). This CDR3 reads CAWGGMTGVAFF. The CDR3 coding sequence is TGTGCCTGGGGCGGGATGACAGGGGTAGCTTTCTTT.

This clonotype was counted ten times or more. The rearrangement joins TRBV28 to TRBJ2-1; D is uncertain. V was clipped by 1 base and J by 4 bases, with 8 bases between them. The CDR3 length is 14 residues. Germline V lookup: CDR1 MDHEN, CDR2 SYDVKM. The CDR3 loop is CASSLLEVYNEQFF. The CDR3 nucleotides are TGTGCCAGCAGTTTATTAGAGGTTTACAATGAGCAGTTCTTC.

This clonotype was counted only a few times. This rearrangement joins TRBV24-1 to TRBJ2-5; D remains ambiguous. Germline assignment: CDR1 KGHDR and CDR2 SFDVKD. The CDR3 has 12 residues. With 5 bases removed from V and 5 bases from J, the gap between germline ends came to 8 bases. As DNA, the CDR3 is TGTGCCACCAGTGCTGAAGCGGAGACCCAGTACTTC. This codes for CATSAEAETQYF.

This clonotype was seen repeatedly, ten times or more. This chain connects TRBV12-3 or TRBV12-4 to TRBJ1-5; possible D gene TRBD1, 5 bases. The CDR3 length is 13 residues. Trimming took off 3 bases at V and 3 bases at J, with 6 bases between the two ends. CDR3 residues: CASSLGDNQPQHF. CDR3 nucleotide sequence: TGTGCCAGCAGTTTGGGGGACAATCAGCCCCAGCATTTT.

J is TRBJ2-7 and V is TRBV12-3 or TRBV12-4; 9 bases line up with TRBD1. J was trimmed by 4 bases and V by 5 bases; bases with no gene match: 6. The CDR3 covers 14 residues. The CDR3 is CASSGGTGIYEQYF. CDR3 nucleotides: TGTGCCAGCAGTGGAGGGACAGGGATTTACGAGCAGTACTTC.

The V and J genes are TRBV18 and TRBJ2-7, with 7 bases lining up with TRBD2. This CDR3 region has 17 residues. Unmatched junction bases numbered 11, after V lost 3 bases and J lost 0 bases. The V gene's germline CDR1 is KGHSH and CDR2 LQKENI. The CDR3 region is CASSPVGGRAPSYEQYF. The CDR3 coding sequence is TGTGCCAGCTCACCTGTGGGGGGGAGGGCCCCCTCCTACGAGCAGTACTTC.

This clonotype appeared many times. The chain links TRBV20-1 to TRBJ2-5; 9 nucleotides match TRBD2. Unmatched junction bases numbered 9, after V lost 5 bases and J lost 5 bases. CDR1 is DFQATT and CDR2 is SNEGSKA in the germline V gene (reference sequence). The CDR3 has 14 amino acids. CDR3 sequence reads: CSALAGGGRETQYF. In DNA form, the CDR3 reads TGCAGTGCTCTCGCGGGAGGGGGTAGGGAGACCCAGTACTTC.

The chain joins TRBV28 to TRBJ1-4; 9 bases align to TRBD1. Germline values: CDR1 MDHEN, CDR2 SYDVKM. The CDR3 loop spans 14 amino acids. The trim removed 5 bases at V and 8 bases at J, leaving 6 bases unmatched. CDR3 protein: CASSPGQGWEKLFF. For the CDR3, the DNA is TGTGCCAGCAGTCCCGGACAGGGGTGGGAAAAACTGTTTTTT.

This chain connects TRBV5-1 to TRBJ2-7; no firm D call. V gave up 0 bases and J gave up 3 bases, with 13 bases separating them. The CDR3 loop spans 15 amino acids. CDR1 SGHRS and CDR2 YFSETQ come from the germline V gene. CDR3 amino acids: CASSLDAARFYEQYF. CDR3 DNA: TGCGCCAGCAGCTTGGATGCAGCGAGATTCTACGAGCAGTACTTC.

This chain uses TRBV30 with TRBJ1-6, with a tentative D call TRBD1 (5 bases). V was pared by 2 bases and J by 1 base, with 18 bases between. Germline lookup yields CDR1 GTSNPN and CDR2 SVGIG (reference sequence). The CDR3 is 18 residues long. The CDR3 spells CAWSLRTPLGSYNSPLHF. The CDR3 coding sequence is TGTGCCTGGAGTCTAAGGACACCTCTGGGATCCTATAATTCACCCCTCCACTTT.